Each of the 3 T cell receptor beta chains below was sequenced from the same sample in a study of T cells in Graves' hyperthyroidism and ophthalmopathy (dated by TCRdb to between 2017 and 2020). Receptor amplification or capture employed multiplex PCR. Sequenced using an Illumina HiSeq 2000. TCR beta CDR3 regions were amplified from RNA transcripts. A first-round RT-PCR of the TCR CDR3 used the HTBI primer set with the Qiagen OneStep RT-PCR kit. In TCRdb, the public reads were trimmed at Q25 with fastp and aligned with MiXCR, with productive beta chains retained. Merged by CDR3 protein, the rows form single entries marked with the most common genes and DNA. This sample holds about 130,000 distinct CDR3 sequences; 22% were observed only once. The biggest ten clones account for about 70% of the sample. The sequenced sample was blood. All receptors derive from a woman aged 50 to 60 with Graves' hyperthyroidism that later progressed to Graves' ophthalmopathy.

This clonotype appeared many times. This rearrangement joins TRBV29-1 to TRBJ2-6; no reliable D call. Germline CDR1 SQVTM, CDR2 ANQGSEA. The CDR3 has 13 residues. V gave up 7 bases and J gave up 0 bases, with 7 bases separating them. CDR3 protein: CSAARSGANVLTF. The CDR3 coding sequence is TGCAGCGCGGCCCGCTCTGGGGCCAACGTCCTGACTTTC.

This clonotype came up a few times. The chain is built from TRBV18 and TRBJ2-7; perhaps TRBD1 as D (6 bases). The CDR3 length is 13 residues. The germline V gene has CDR1 KGHSH and CDR2 LQKENI. Between the trimmed V and J ends, which lost 3 bases and 3 bases, there was a span of 9 bases. The CDR3 DNA is TGTGCCAGCTCACCTGGGACATTCTACGAGCAGTACTTC. Residues: CASSPGTFYEQYF.

This clonotype was detected ten times or more. The chain links TRBV7-9 to TRBJ2-2; maybe TRBD2 (6 bases). The V and J ends lost 5 bases and 4 bases respectively, with 11 bases between them. Germline values: CDR1 SEHNR, CDR2 FQNEAQ (reference sequence). The CDR3 runs to 14 residues. CDR3 sequence: CASSPSRGTGELFF. In DNA form, the CDR3 reads TGTGCCAGCAGCCCGTCGCGGGGCACCGGGGAGCTGTTTTTT.